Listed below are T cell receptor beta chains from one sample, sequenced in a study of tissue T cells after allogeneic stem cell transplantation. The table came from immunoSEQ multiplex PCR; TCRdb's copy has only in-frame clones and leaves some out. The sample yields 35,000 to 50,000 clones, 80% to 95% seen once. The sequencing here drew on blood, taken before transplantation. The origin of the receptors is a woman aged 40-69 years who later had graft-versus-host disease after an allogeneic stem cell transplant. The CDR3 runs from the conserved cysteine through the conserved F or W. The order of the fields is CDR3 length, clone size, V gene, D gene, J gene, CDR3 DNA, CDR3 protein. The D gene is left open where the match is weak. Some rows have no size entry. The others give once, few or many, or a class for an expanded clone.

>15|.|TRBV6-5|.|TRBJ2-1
TGTGCCAGCAGAGGGACGTATAGCTCCTACAATGAGCAGTTCTTC
CASRGTYSSYNEQFF
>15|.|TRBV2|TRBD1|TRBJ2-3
TGTGCCAGCAGTGGGACAGGGGTTGGCACAGATACGCAGTATTTT
CASSGTGVGTDTQYF
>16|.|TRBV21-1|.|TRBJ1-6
TGTGCCAGCAGCAAACGGACAGGGACTCTTAATTCACCCCTCCACTTT
CASSKRTGTLNSPLHF
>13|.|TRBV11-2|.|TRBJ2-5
TGTGCCAGCAGCTTGCCGAGCCAAGAGACCCAGTACTTC
CASSLPSQETQYF
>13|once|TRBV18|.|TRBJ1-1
TGTGCCAGCTCACCCACTACGGACACTGAAGCTTTCTTT
CASSPTTDTEAFF
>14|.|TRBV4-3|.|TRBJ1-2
TGCGCCAGCAGCCCTTTATCCCCGTGGGATGGCTACACCTTC
CASSPLSPWDGYTF
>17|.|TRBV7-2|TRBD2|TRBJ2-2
TGTGCCAGCAGCTCGGGACTAGCGGGAGGGCCAAATCCGGAGCTGTTTTTT
CASSSGLAGGPNPELFF
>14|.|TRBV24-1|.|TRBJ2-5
TGTGCCACCAGTGATTCGGTAATACAAGAGACCCAGTACTTC
CATSDSVIQETQYF
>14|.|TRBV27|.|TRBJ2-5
TGTGCCAGCAGTCCCAGAGACCTAAGGGAGACCCAGTACTTC
CASSPRDLRETQYF
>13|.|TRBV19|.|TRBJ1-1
TGTGCCAGTAGTATCCTTTTGGGGACTGAAGCTTTCTTT
CASSILLGTEAFF
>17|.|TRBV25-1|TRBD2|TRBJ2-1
TGTGCCAGCAGTGAACCTCAACTAGCGGGCTCTCCTAATGAGCAGTTCTTC
CASSEPQLAGSPNEQFF
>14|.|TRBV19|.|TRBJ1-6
TGTGCCAGTAGTATTGTTTCCGGAGAGGAACCCCTCCACTTT
CASSIVSGEEPLHF
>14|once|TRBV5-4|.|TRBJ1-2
TGTGCCAGCAGCTTAACCTACACGGGGAGCGCCTACACCTTC
CASSLTYTGSAYTF
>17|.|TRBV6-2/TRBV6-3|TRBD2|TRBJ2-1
TGTGCCAGCAGTTACGTGGGACTAGAGAGGTCCTACAATGAGCAGTTCTTC
CASSYVGLERSYNEQFF
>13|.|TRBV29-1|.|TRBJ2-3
TGCAGCGTCGCCGGAGGAGGGTTGGATACGCAGTATTTT
CSVAGGGLDTQYF
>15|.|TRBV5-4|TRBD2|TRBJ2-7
TGTGCCAGCAGCTTGGTCGGCGGGAGCTCCTACGAGCAGTACTTC
CASSLVGGSSYEQYF
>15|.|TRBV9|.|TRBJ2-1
TGTGCCAGCAGCGTAGATCGGGGCTCCTACAATGAGCAGTTCTTC
CASSVDRGSYNEQFF
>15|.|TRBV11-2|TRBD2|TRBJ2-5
TGTGCCAGCAGTAGCGGGAGGGCGGGGAAAGAGACCCAGTACTTC
CASSSGRAGKETQYF
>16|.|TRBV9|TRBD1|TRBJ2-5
TGTGCCAGCAGCGCGTTGGCAGGGGGCCTGCAAGAGACCCAGTACTTC
CASSALAGGLQETQYF
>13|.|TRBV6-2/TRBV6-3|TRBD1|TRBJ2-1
TGTGCCAGCAGTGGACAGGGGAGGAATGAGCAGTTCTTC
CASSGQGRNEQFF
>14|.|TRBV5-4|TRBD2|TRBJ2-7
TGTGCCAGCAGCCTAGGACTAGCGAGCTACGAGCAGTACTTC
CASSLGLASYEQYF
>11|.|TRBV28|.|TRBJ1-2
TGTGCCAGCAGGCAAGACGTGGACTACACCTTC
CASRQDVDYTF
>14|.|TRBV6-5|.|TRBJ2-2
TGTGCCAGCAAGGAGGTTGTGGCCACCGGGGAGCTGTTTTTT
CASKEVVATGELFF
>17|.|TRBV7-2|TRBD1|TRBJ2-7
TGTGCCAGCAGCTTAGTTGTCCGTCAGGGGGACCCCTACGAGCAGTACTTC
CASSLVVRQGDPYEQYF
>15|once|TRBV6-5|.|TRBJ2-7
TGTGCCAGCAGTCCGGGGCAGGGAATCTCCTACGAGCAGTACTTC
CASSPGQGISYEQYF
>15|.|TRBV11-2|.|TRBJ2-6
TGTGCCAGCAGCCTGATCGGGGTCGGGGCCAACGTCCTGACTTTC
CASSLIGVGANVLTF
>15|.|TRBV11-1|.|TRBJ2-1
TGTGCCAGCAGCTTAGGGGTCACTCTCGGGGGTGAGCAGTTCTTC
CASSLGVTLGGEQFF
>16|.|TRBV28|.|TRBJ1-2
TGTGCCAGCAGTTCCCCCGTCGGGGGCCCCAGGGTTGGCTACACCTTC
CASSSPVGGPRVGYTF
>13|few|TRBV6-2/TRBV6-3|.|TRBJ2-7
TGTGCCAGCAGTTACGGGGACACCTACGAGCAGTACTTC
CASSYGDTYEQYF
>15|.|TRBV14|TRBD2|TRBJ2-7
TGTGCCAGCAGCCAAGCACTAGCGGGTCACTACGAGCAGTACTTC
CASSQALAGHYEQYF